The 28 T cell receptor beta chains below come from one sample, sequenced in a study of CD8+CD57+ T cells in acquired aplastic anemia. Patients chosen for sequencing had shown CD8+CD57+ cell expansion by flow cytometry. The use of genomic DNA as template underpinned the TCR beta VDJ and CDR3 profiling. TCRdb redid the calling of the reads with MiXCR, one entry per CDR3 protein. Among about 120,000 distinct CDR3 sequences listed, 30% to 45% were seen once. The sequenced material came from sorted CD4+, CD8+, or CD8+CD57+ T cells (not recorded which) from PBMCs. Every receptor here comes from a human donor with aplastic anemia.

The table lists this clonotype with many counts. V is TRBV20-1 and J is TRBJ2-7; 8 nucleotides agree with TRBD2. The trim removed 6 bases at V and 4 bases at J, leaving 11 bases unmatched. The CDR3 totals 14 residues. Germline V lookup: CDR1 DFQATT, CDR2 SNEGSKA (reference sequence). The CDR3 DNA is TGCAGTGCCGGGGGGGAGAGTAGGGGGTACGAGCAGTACTTC. Protein: CSAGGESRGYEQYF.

This clonotype was seen ten or more times. This chain connects TRBV5-1 to TRBJ1-2, with D uncertain. The CDR3 is 13 residues long. V was clipped by 4 bases and J by 4 bases, with 11 bases between them. The germline gives CDR1 SGHRS, CDR2 YFSETQ. The CDR3 region has the DNA TGCGCCAGCAGCAGCGATATTTTCTATGGCTACACCTTC. Translation gives CASSSDIFYGYTF.

This clonotype came up a few times. A much more abundant neighbour one base away suggests this may be a read error. The CDR3: CAGSSNRGLGEETQYF. The CDR3 DNA is TGCGCCGGCAGCTCAAACAGGGGGCTAGGGGAAGAGACCCAGTACTTC. V usage is TRBV5-1 and J usage is TRBJ2-5; 9 bases agree with TRBD1. Germline V gives CDR1 SGHRS, CDR2 YFSETQ. The CDR3 totals 16 residues. Variable domain in full (rest from reference TRBV5-1 and TRBJ2-5): KAGVTQTPRYLIKTRGQQVTLSCSPISGHRSVSWYQQTPGQGLQFLFEYFSETQRNKGNFPGRFSGRQFSNSRSEMNVSTLELGDSALYLCAGSSNRGLGEETQYFGPGTRLLVL.

V and J are TRBV5-4 and TRBJ2-7; 10 bases are shared with TRBD1. J lost 4 bases, V lost 3 bases, and 7 bases had no gene match. CDR3 length equals 15 residues. Per germline, CDR1 SGHNT and CDR2 YYREEE (reference sequence). This chain's CDR3 is CASSSKPGQGYEQYF. CDR3 DNA: TGTGCCAGCAGCTCCAAGCCGGGACAGGGGTACGAGCAGTACTTC.

Turning to this clonotype: The CDR3 does not end in the conserved phenylalanine or tryptophan, so this is likely a read error. The chain has TRBV6-5 and TRBJ1-2; D gene ambiguous. Trimming took 10 bases from V and 8 from J, leaving 5 bases between them. The CDR3 runs 8 residues. From germline, CDR1 is MNHEY and CDR2 SVGAGI. The DNA of the CDR3 is TGTGCCACCGGAGGCTACACCCTC. It encodes CATGGYTL.

The CDR3 DNA sequence: TGTGCCAGCAGCCCAGGGTTAGGGGGCTACGAGCAGTACTTC. It specifies CASSPGLGGYEQYF. V is TRBV7-3 and J is TRBJ2-7; weak D call: TRBD1 (6 bases). This CDR3 has 14 amino acids. The germline V gene has CDR1 SGHTA and CDR2 FQGTGA. V dropped 5 bases and J dropped 3 bases, with 14 bases sitting between them.

The chain has TRBV7-2 and TRBJ1-3; no reliable D call. V lost 1 base and J lost 5, with 6 bases in between. Germline lookup yields CDR1 SGHTA and CDR2 FQGNSA. The CDR3 loop spans 13 amino acids. This CDR3 is CASSLEGRNTIYF. As DNA, the CDR3 is TGTGCCAGCAGCTTAGAGGGCCGAAACACCATATATTTT. The whole variable domain, filled in from reference TRBV7-2 and TRBJ1-3, reads GAGVSQSPSNKVTEKGKDVELRCDPISGHTALYWYRQSLGQGLEFLIYFQGNSAPDKSGLPSDRFSAERTGGSVSTLTIQRTQQEDSAVYLCASSLEGRNTIYFGEGSWLTVV.

This chain connects TRBV7-6 to TRBJ2-5; 11 nucleotides line up with TRBD2. J lost 1 base, V lost 1 base, and 2 bases had no gene match. Germline values: CDR1 SGHVS, CDR2 FNYEAQ. This CDR3 has 16 amino acids. The CDR3 protein is CASSLGLAGPQETQYF. CDR3 DNA: TGTGCCAGCAGCTTAGGACTAGCGGGGCCCCAAGAGACCCAGTACTTC.

Note on this clonotype: Since no conserved phenylalanine or tryptophan closes the CDR3, a read error is the likely cause. No DNA is shown, since the ends of the CDR3 on it are uncertain; the CDR3 is the one TCRdb lists. The chain joins TRBV5-1 to TRBJ2-7; the D segment call TRBD2 is taken from the table without a DNA check. A total of 8 residues make up the CDR3, ends included. The germline V gene encodes CDR1 SGHRS and CDR2 YFSETQ. CDR3 protein: CASSFQAG.

The count of this clonotype is one. A read error may explain this, as a much larger clone is one base away. The rearrangement joins TRBV5-1 to TRBJ1-2; D may be TRBD1 (6 bases). Germline CDR1 SGHRS, CDR2 YFSETQ. The CDR3 contains 14 residues. CDR3 residues: CAGSLLLGGYGYTF. DNA of the CDR3: TGCGCCGGCAGCTTGCTTTTAGGGGGCTATGGCTACACCTTC.

This clonotype was seen a few times. V usage is TRBV3-1 and J usage is TRBJ2-5, with 9 bases identical to TRBD2. The ends lost 0 bases at V and 2 bases at J; junction bases unmatched: 10. The CDR3 length is 18 residues. The germline V gene has CDR1 LGHDT and CDR2 YNNKEL (reference sequence). The DNA of the CDR3 is TGTGCCAGCAGCCAAGATCGGTGGACTAGCGAGAAACAAGAGACCCAGTACTTC. It encodes CASSQDRWTSEKQETQYF.

J is TRBJ1-5 and V is TRBV2; possibly TRBD1 for D (5 bases). Germline V gene data show CDR1 as SNHLY and CDR2 as FYNNEI. The CDR3 runs to 15 residues. V shed 5 bases and J shed 6 bases, with 17 bases lying between them. The CDR3 DNA reads as TGTGCCAGCAGTAGGGGCAGGGATAGCGGTCAGCCCCAGCATTTT. As protein: CASSRGRDSGQPQHF.

The chain couples TRBV5-4 to TRBJ2-2; 10 bases fit TRBD2. The CDR3 extends over 18 amino acids. From germline, CDR1 is SGHNT and CDR2 YYREEE (reference sequence). Trimming cost V 3 bases and J 4 bases; bases outside gene matches: 12. CDR3 bases: TGTGCCAGCAGCTCTGAGGGTCTAGCGGGGGTAGGCACCGGGGAGCTGTTTTTT. Translation: CASSSEGLAGVGTGELFF.

In this sample, this clonotype turned up many times. The rearrangement links TRBV5-4 to TRBJ1-2; the match to TRBD1 covers 8 bases. The V gene's germline CDR1 is SGHNT and CDR2 YYREEE (reference sequence). There are 14 residues in the CDR3. V trimming: 0 bases; J trimming: 6 bases; junction bases outside the gene matches: 4. The CDR3 DNA is TGTGCCAGCAGCTTGGCCGGGACAGGCGATGGCTACACCTTC. This encodes CASSLAGTGDGYTF.

On this clonotype: A much larger clone differs by one base, so this may be a read error. The chain combines TRBV7-9 with TRBJ1-1; 7 nucleotides agree with TRBD1. Germline loops: CDR1 SEHNR, CDR2 FQNEAQ (reference sequence). This CDR3 has 14 residues. Here the CDR3 reads CASSRGQKNAEAFF. DNA of the CDR3: TGTGCCAGCAGCAGGGGACAGAAGAACGCTGAAGCTTTCTTT. Using reference TRBV7-9 and TRBJ1-1 for the parts outside the CDR3, the full variable domain is DTGVSQNPRHKITKRGQNVTFRCDPISEHNRLYWYRQTLGQGPEFLTYFQNEAQLEKSRLLSDRFSAERPKGSFSTLEIQRTEQGDSAMYLCASSRGQKNAEAFFGQGTRLTVV.

The gene calls are TRBV7-3 and TRBJ1-6, with D perhaps TRBD1 (5 bases). Trimming took 0 bases from V and 6 from J, leaving 18 bases between them. The CDR3 extends over 18 amino acids. Per the germline V gene, CDR1 is SGHTA and CDR2 is FQGTGA. The chain's CDR3 is CASSLTPGSGLGNSPLHF. The CDR3 DNA reads TGTGCCAGCAGCTTAACCCCAGGGTCGGGACTGGGTAATTCACCCCTCCACTTT. The variable domain in full, with the rest retrieved from reference TRBV7-3 and TRBJ1-6, is GAGVSQTPSNKVTEKGKYVELRCDPISGHTALYWYRQSLGQGPEFLIYFQGTGAADDSGLPNDRFFAVRPEGSVSTLKIQRTERGDSAVYLCASSLTPGSGLGNSPLHFGNGTRLTVT.

The chain couples TRBV29-1 to TRBJ1-2; D gene ambiguous. This CDR3 is 12 amino acids long. Germline loops: CDR1 SQVTM, CDR2 ANQGSEA. The V end lost 7 bases, the J end lost 0 bases, and 9 bases lay between the germline ends. CDR3 sequence: CSGNSANYGYTF. CDR3 nucleotides: TGCAGCGGGAACAGCGCTAACTATGGCTACACCTTC.

This clonotype was counted ten times or more. The chain couples TRBV19 to TRBJ1-5; perhaps TRBD1 as D (5 bases). V was trimmed by 3 bases and J by 1 base, leaving 19 bases between them. Germline CDR1 reads LNHDA; CDR2 reads SQIVND (reference sequence). The CDR3 length is 18 residues. The CDR3 loop reads CASSIQRGLTGSNQPQHF. CDR3 nucleotide sequence: TGTGCCAGTAGTATTCAACGGGGCCTAACGGGCAGCAATCAGCCCCAGCATTTT.

This chain connects TRBV7-9 to TRBJ1-2; 8 positions agree with TRBD1. CDR1 and CDR2 (germline): SEHNR, FQNEAQ (reference sequence). The V gene end was trimmed by 5 bases and the J gene end by 8 bases; junction bases not matched to a gene: 4. This CDR3 comprises 12 residues. CDR3 sequence (DNA): TGTGCCAGCAGCGTAGGACAGGGAGGCTACACCTTC. It specifies CASSVGQGGYTF. Drawing the rest from reference TRBV7-9 and TRBJ1-2, the complete variable domain is DTGVSQNPRHKITKRGQNVTFRCDPISEHNRLYWYRQTLGQGPEFLTYFQNEAQLEKSRLLSDRFSAERPKGSFSTLEIQRTEQGDSAMYLCASSVGQGGYTFGSGTRLTVV.

The sample holds a few counts of this clonotype. The V and J genes are TRBV10-3 and TRBJ1-2; possibly TRBD1 for D (6 bases). Germline loops: CDR1 ENHRY, CDR2 SYGVKD. This CDR3 is 13 amino acids long. The V end was cut by 6 bases, the J end by 5 bases, with 13 bases between. CDR3 loop: CAISFDRTYGYTF. CDR3 coding DNA: TGTGCCATCAGCTTCGACAGGACATATGGCTACACCTTC.

V gene TRBV7-3 combines with J gene TRBJ2-5, with TRBD2 as a possible D gene (6 bases). In germline, CDR1 is SGHTA, CDR2 FQGTGA. This CDR3 spans 14 amino acids. V was trimmed by 5 bases and J by 4 bases, leaving 14 bases between them. The CDR3 DNA sequence: TGTGCCAGCAGCCTGGCGGGAAGACGAGAGACCCAGTACTTC. Translation gives CASSLAGRRETQYF.

The rearrangement joins TRBV27 to TRBJ1-5; 9 bases agree with TRBD1. After removal of 6 bases from V and 5 bases from J, the junction contained 11 bases not matched to a gene. Germline-derived CDR1 and CDR2 are MNHEY and SMNVEV (reference sequence). CDR3 size: 16 residues. CDR3 in DNA: TGTGCCAGCAGCCCAGGGGGGGGGACAGGGTATCAGCCCCAGCATTTT. This encodes CASSPGGGTGYQPQHF.

This chain connects TRBV7-8 to TRBJ2-1; no reliable D call. The ends were cut back, 8 bases at V and 4 bases at J, with 6 bases in the middle. Germline-derived CDR1 and CDR2 are SGHVS and FQNEAQ. This CDR3 has 11 amino acids. The CDR3 sequence: CASCGYNEQFF. CDR3 coding DNA: TGTGCCAGCTGTGGATACAATGAGCAGTTCTTC. Full variable domain (outside the CDR3, taken from reference TRBV7-8 and TRBJ2-1): GAGVSQSPRYKVAKRGQDVALRCDPISGHVSLFWYQQALGQGPEFLTYFQNEAQLDKSGLPSDRFFAERPEGSVSTLKIQRTQQEDSAVYLCASCGYNEQFFGPGTRLTVL.

In this sample, this clonotype turned up many times. The chain uses TRBV20-1 and TRBJ2-3, with 10 bases identical to TRBD2. The CDR3 consists of 16 residues. Germline V CDR1 and CDR2: DFQATT, SNEGSKA (reference sequence). Germline trimming cut 4 bases from V and 2 bases from J; bases unmatched to any gene: 9. DNA for the CDR3: TGCAGTGCTACAACGCAGCGGGGGGGCATCACAGATACGCAGTATTTT. It yields the protein CSATTQRGGITDTQYF.

Worth noting for this clonotype: The CDR3 end shows no conserved phenylalanine or tryptophan, and so a read error is likely. The limits of the CDR3 on the DNA are not certain, so only TCRdb's listed CDR3 is given. This chain connects TRBV19 to TRBJ2-7. Including both end residues, the CDR3 is 8 amino acids long. In germline, CDR1 is LNHDA, CDR2 SQIVND (reference sequence). CDR3 sequence: CASSIAPR.

There are a few counts of this clonotype. V usage is TRBV10-3 and J usage is TRBJ1-2; TRBD1 is a possible D gene (5 bases). The CDR3 loop spans 16 amino acids. Trimming took 11 bases from V and 8 from J, leaving 30 bases between them. Germline V gene sequence: CDR1 ENHRY, CDR2 SYGVKD. The CDR3 DNA is TGTGCCCCGGGAAGCTTTAATAGCCTGGCCAGGGACGGCTACACCTTC. Residues: CAPGSFNSLARDGYTF.

The sample holds many counts of this clonotype. The chain combines TRBV7-9 with TRBJ2-1; D is undetermined. V lost 2 bases and J lost 16, with 12 bases in between. Germline V gene sequence: CDR1 SEHNR, CDR2 FQNEAQ (reference sequence). The CDR3 spans 11 residues. For the CDR3, the DNA is TGTGCCAGCAGCTTAAGTAGTTTCCCCTTCTTC. The encoded protein is CASSLSSFPFF.

This clonotype has ten or more counts. The CDR3 here is CSAPQAVKNIQYF. The CDR3 DNA is TGCAGTGCCCCTCAGGCGGTCAAAAACATTCAGTACTTC. The J gene is TRBJ2-4, the V gene TRBV20-1, with unresolved D. V lost 6 bases and J 3 bases, leaving 12 bases between the germline ends. The germline gives CDR1 DFQATT, CDR2 SNEGSKA (reference sequence). This CDR3 region has 13 residues.